One and the same sample provided the 24 T cell receptor beta chains below, sequenced in a study of blood T cells in healthy people across ages. It was with a sample-barcoded 5' primer and a J-beta primer mix that a second PCR of about 7 to 12 cycles was run. MiXCR was run by TCRdb on the 5' RACE reads, yielding one entry per CDR3 protein. Here the sample spans some 1.5 million distinct CDR3 sequences, approximately 28% being singletons. The sequenced sample consisted of blood. The receptors were sampled from a young woman in good health.

The chain couples TRBV6-1 to TRBJ2-7; D unclear. Trimming pared 3 bases from V and 3 bases from J, leaving 12 bases between. CDR1 and CDR2 (germline): MNHNS, SASEGT. The CDR3 extends over 14 amino acids. CDR3 residues: CASSDKAPFYEQYF. The CDR3 DNA reads TGTGCCAGCAGTGACAAGGCGCCCTTCTACGAGCAGTACTTC.

The chain couples TRBV6-1 to TRBJ2-7; TRBD1 is a possible D gene (6 bases). V gave up 6 bases and J gave up 3 bases, with 9 bases separating them. The CDR3 contains 12 residues. Germline V gene data show CDR1 as MNHNS and CDR2 as SASEGT. The CDR3 protein is CASRIQGYEQYF. As DNA, the CDR3 is TGTGCCAGCAGGATACAGGGCTACGAGCAGTACTTC.

This clonotype was observed many times. The V gene is TRBV6-5, the J gene TRBJ2-1; 9 bases agree with TRBD2. The CDR3 has 16 amino acids. Losses at the gene ends were 0 bases for V and 8 bases for J; bases not matched to a gene: 8. CDR1 and CDR2 (germline): MNHEY, SVGAGI. The CDR3 DNA follows: TGTGCCAGCAGTTACTCGGGGATAGCGGGAGTATATGAGCAGTTCTTC. Protein sequence: CASSYSGIAGVYEQFF.

Points on this clonotype: At one boundary the junction diverges from the germline segment, which might be a read error. The gene calls are TRBV12-3 or TRBV12-4 and TRBJ2-3; TRBD2 agrees at 14 bases. The CDR3 has 17 residues. Here the CDR3 reads CASSGTSGSYNTDTEYF. CDR3 DNA: TGTGCCAGCAGTGGGACTAGCGGGAGCTACAACACAGATACGGAGTATTTT.

The chain carries TRBV29-1 and TRBJ2-3; 11 nucleotides agree with TRBD2. CDR3 length: 15 residues. Germline trimming cut 7 bases from V and 6 bases from J; bases unmatched to any gene: 12. Germline CDR1 and CDR2: SQVTM and ANQGSEA. In DNA form, the CDR3 reads TGCAGCGGGCATAGCGGGAGGGCCGTGCGGGATACGCAGTATTTT. Its protein product is CSGHSGRAVRDTQYF.

The rearrangement links TRBV12-3 or TRBV12-4 to TRBJ1-1; D unclear. The CDR3 is 14 amino acids. V was clipped by 4 bases and J by 0 bases, with 9 bases between them. CDR3 DNA sequence: TGTGCCAGCAGTTGGGAGGTGATGAACACTGAAGCTTTCTTT. This sequence encodes CASSWEVMNTEAFF.

J is TRBJ2-1 and V is TRBV4-3; 8 positions agree with TRBD1. Germline trimming cut 5 bases from V and 9 bases from J; bases unmatched to any gene: 12. Germline-derived CDR1 and CDR2 are LGHNA and YSLEER. The CDR3 loop spans 15 amino acids. The CDR3 region has the DNA TGCGCCAGCAGCTCTGCCGGGACAGGTATTTCTGAGCAGTTCTTC. Protein sequence: CASSSAGTGISEQFF.

This chain joins TRBV5-1 and TRBJ1-5; possibly TRBD1 for D (6 bases). In germline, CDR1 is SGHRS, CDR2 YFSETQ. The CDR3 has 15 amino acids. V lost 4 bases and J lost 6, with 17 bases in between. CDR3 nucleotide sequence: TGCGCCAGCAGCCCCGCCCCGGGGGGCGGTCAGCCCCAGCATTTT. Its translation: CASSPAPGGGQPQHF.

This clonotype has just a few counts. The CDR3 loop reads CASRDDRGNSPLHF. As DNA, the CDR3 is TGCGCCAGCAGGGATGACAGGGGAAATTCACCCCTCCACTTT. The chain links TRBV10-1 to TRBJ1-6; 8 bases agree with TRBD1. V lost 6 bases and J lost 7; bases outside the gene matches: 5. The CDR3 length is 14 residues. The germline V gene has CDR1 WNHNN and CDR2 SYGVQD (reference sequence).

This clonotype has ten or more counts. The V call is TRBV20-1, the J call TRBJ2-1; the D gene is possibly TRBD2 (6 bases). CDR3 length: 16 residues. Germline V lookup: CDR1 DFQATT, CDR2 SNEGSKA (reference sequence). V was pared by 0 bases and J by 2 bases, with 14 bases between. CDR3 DNA sequence: TGCAGTGCTAGAGATCTGAGTGGCGGGACCTACAATGAGCAGTTCTTC. This translates into CSARDLSGGTYNEQFF.

DNA for the CDR3: TGTGCCAGCAGCTTAGCCCTAGTACATGGCCAAGAGACCCAGTACTTC. Protein product: CASSLALVHGQETQYF. This rearrangement joins TRBV7-2 to TRBJ2-5; no reliable D call. V lost 0 bases and J lost 1, with 12 bases in between. The length of the CDR3 is 16 residues. Germline V lookup: CDR1 SGHTA, CDR2 FQGNSA.

A note on this clonotype: The missing conserved phenylalanine or tryptophan at the end of this CDR3 makes a read error likely. No DNA is shown, since the ends of the CDR3 on it are uncertain; the CDR3 is the one TCRdb lists. The V gene is TRBV3-1, the J gene TRBJ1-2. The CDR3 is made up of 8 amino acids, end residues included. Germline V CDR1 and CDR2: LGHDT, YNNKEL (reference sequence). The CDR3 loop reads CASSVSSY.

The V gene is TRBV5-1, the J gene TRBJ2-3, with 7 nucleotides matching TRBD1. Germline V gives CDR1 SGHRS, CDR2 YFSETQ. This CDR3 has 18 amino acids. V shed 4 bases, J shed 2 bases, and the junction held 16 bases outside the gene matches. In DNA, the CDR3 is TGCGCCAGCAGCCGACTCCCGGAACTGACAGGGAACACAGATACGCAGTATTTT. Its protein product is CASSRLPELTGNTDTQYF.

In its sample, this clonotype was seen a few times. The chain carries TRBV12-3 or TRBV12-4 and TRBJ2-7, with 10 bases identical to TRBD1. V trimming: 6 bases; J trimming: 4 bases; junction bases outside the gene matches: 6. The CDR3 is 14 residues long. For the CDR3, the DNA is TGTGCCAGCAGCTTCGGGGGACAGGGGTACGAGCAGTACTTC. Its translation: CASSFGGQGYEQYF.

Of note for this clonotype: A much more abundant neighbour one base away suggests this may be a read error. This rearrangement joins TRBV7-2 to TRBJ2-5; D perhaps matches TRBD1 (6 bases). The J call may be faulty, since TRBJ2-7 better matches the DNA end. In germline, CDR1 is SGHTA, CDR2 FQGNSA. This CDR3 spans 14 amino acids. This CDR3 is CAGSFRGVSVEQYF. CDR3 sequence (DNA): TGTGCCGGCAGCTTCAGGGGTGTATCGGTCGAGCAGTACTTC.

This clonotype was recorded a few times. The rearrangement joins TRBV3-1 to TRBJ2-1, with 10 nucleotides matching TRBD1. The ends lost 4 bases at V and 8 bases at J; junction bases unmatched: 8. Germline CDR1 LGHDT, CDR2 YNNKEL (reference sequence). The CDR3 runs to 15 residues. CDR3 sequence: CASSRGTGDWDEQFF. CDR3 nucleotides: TGTGCCAGCAGCCGGGGGACAGGGGATTGGGATGAGCAGTTCTTC.

This clonotype was observed a few times. One end of the junction fails to match germline, which may point to a read error. The chain uses TRBV4-1 and TRBJ1-1; possible D gene TRBD1, 5 bases. This CDR3 contains 19 residues. CDR1 MGHRA and CDR2 YSYEKL come from the germline V gene. CDR3: CASSQEGFADGGVSTEAFF. The CDR3 nucleotides are TGCGCCAGCAGTCAAGAAGGTTTTGCCGACGGGGGGGTAAGCACTGAAGCTTTCTTT.

This clonotype occurred a few times. V usage is TRBV5-1 and J usage is TRBJ2-1; TRBD2 matches at 10 bases. J gave up 2 bases and V 0 bases, and 5 bases lay outside the gene matches. The CDR3 has 17 residues. Germline CDR1 and CDR2: SGHRS and YFSETQ. CDR3 nucleotides: TGCGCCAGCAGCTTGGCGCCTACTAGCGGGACCTACAATGAGCAGTTCTTC. It encodes CASSLAPTSGTYNEQFF.

V gene TRBV28 combines with J gene TRBJ2-3; D not certain. Trimming removed 6 bases from V and 0 bases from J, with 16 bases in between. In germline, CDR1 is MDHEN, CDR2 SYDVKM. The length of the CDR3 is 16 residues. This CDR3 reads CASSHARSRSTDTQYF. The CDR3 bases are TGTGCCAGCAGCCACGCCCGTTCACGAAGCACAGATACGCAGTATTTT.

As to this clonotype: No conserved phenylalanine or tryptophan is present at the end of the CDR3, so a read error is the likely explanation. The chain couples TRBV2 to TRBJ2-1; no clear D. The V and J ends lost 3 bases and 9 bases respectively, with 12 bases between them. This CDR3 is built from 13 residues. Germline CDR1 reads SNHLY; CDR2 reads FYNNEI. Here the CDR3 reads CASSEEVAGEQFC. The CDR3 nucleotides are TGTGCCAGCAGTGAGGAAGTAGCTGGTGAGCAGTTCTGC.

This clonotype has ten or more counts. This sequence joins TRBV29-1 and TRBJ2-7; 7 bases map to TRBD2. Germline assignment: CDR1 SQVTM and CDR2 ANQGSEA. The CDR3 has 13 amino acids. V was clipped by 4 bases and J by 4 bases; unmatched bases: 7. CDR3 sequence (DNA): TGCAGCGTTGTCGGGACTAACCAATACGAGCAGTACTTC. It is translated as CSVVGTNQYEQYF.

This clonotype was seen ten or more times. V usage is TRBV9 and J usage is TRBJ2-6; 9 nucleotides line up with TRBD1. The CDR3 is 18 residues long. Trimming removed 4 bases from V and 0 bases from J; junction bases left unmatched: 8. The germline V gene encodes CDR1 SGDLS and CDR2 YYNGEE. The DNA of the CDR3 is TGTGCCAGCAGCCAGGACAGGGGCGGCCTCTCTGGGGCCAACGTCCTGACTTTC. As protein: CASSQDRGGLSGANVLTF.

This clonotype has more than one count but fewer than ten. Since a much larger clone is just one base distant, this may be a read error. V gene TRBV9 combines with J gene TRBJ2-1; 7 bases agree with TRBD2. The DNA matches TRBJ2-7 better at its end, which makes the J call doubtful. Germline V lookup: CDR1 SGDLS, CDR2 YYNGEE. The CDR3 totals 14 residues. The CDR3 DNA sequence: TGTGCCAGCAGCGTAGCGGGGGGTCGTAATGAGCAGTACTTC. Protein product: CASSVAGGRNEQYF.

This rearrangement joins TRBV7-2 to TRBJ2-3, with 9 bases aligning to TRBD1. This CDR3 contains 15 residues. Germline lookup yields CDR1 SGHTA and CDR2 FQGNSA. Germline trimming cut 2 bases from V and 4 bases from J; bases unmatched to any gene: 4. The CDR3 DNA is TGTGCCAGCAGCTTAAGGGACAGGGCCGCAGATACGCAGTATTTT. This translates into CASSLRDRAADTQYF. Full variable domain (remainder filled in from reference TRBV7-2 and TRBJ2-3): GAGVSQSPSNKVTEKGKDVELRCDPISGHTALYWYRQSLGQGLEFLIYFQGNSAPDKSGLPSDRFSAERTGGSVSTLTIQRTQQEDSAVYLCASSLRDRAADTQYFGPGTRLTVL.